A single sample gave rise to the 28 T cell receptor beta chains below, sequenced in a study of blood T cell repertoires in COVID-19. Clones were read by immunoSEQ multiplex PCR, and TCRdb kept only the in-frame ones, dropping some. Of about 210,000 clones listed, around four fifths were seen once; the top ten hold 8% to 11%. What was sequenced was peripheral blood. The receptors shown here come from an elderly woman with COVID-19, enrolled during active disease.

The chain links TRBV12-3 or TRBV12-4 to TRBJ1-6; D not certain. V gave up 5 bases and J gave up 9 bases, with 8 bases separating them. The CDR3 runs to 12 residues. DNA of the CDR3: TGTGCCAGCAGTCTATTGAGTTCACCCCTCCACTTT. Encoded protein: CASSLLSSPLHF.

This clone appeared a few times. The CDR3 nucleotides read TGTGCCAGCAGTTTAAGTGTGACAGGGAGCCTCTATGGCTACACCTTC. It translates to CASSLSVTGSLYGYTF. The V call is TRBV28, the J call TRBJ1-2, with 7 bases aligning to TRBD1. Germline V gene lookup returns CDR1 MDHEN and CDR2 SYDVKM. Losses at the gene ends were 2 bases for V and 4 bases for J; bases not matched to a gene: 10. The CDR3 length is 16 residues.

The chain recombines TRBV15 with TRBJ1-1; D is uncertain. The V gene lost 0 bases and the J gene lost 5 bases, with 7 bases spanning the gap. The CDR3 has 13 residues. Germline V gives CDR1 LNHNV, CDR2 YYDKDF (reference sequence). CDR3 in amino acids: CATSRDPGTEAFF. For the CDR3, the DNA is TGTGCCACCAGCAGAGATCCCGGTACTGAAGCTTTCTTT.

V is TRBV10-3 and J is TRBJ2-1; maybe TRBD2 (6 bases). The germline gives CDR1 ENHRY, CDR2 SYGVKD. V was cut by 0 bases and J by 2 bases, with 11 bases left in between. The CDR3 is 16 residues long. CDR3 in DNA: TGTGCCATCAGTGAGTCGGGCGGGGTAGCCTACAATGAGCAGTTCTTC. Its translation: CAISESGGVAYNEQFF.

The rearrangement uses TRBV21-1 and TRBJ1-6; the table's D call of TRBD1 was not tested on the DNA. TRBV21-1 has pseudogene status. The CDR3 is 16 amino acids. CDR3 sequence: CASTTTGTLNNSPLHF. The CDR3 DNA follows: TGTGCCAGCACTACAACCGGGACACTCAATAATTCACCCCTCCACTTT.

V and J are TRBV5-6 and TRBJ2-5; 8 bases are shared with TRBD2. V shed 1 base, J shed 6 bases, and the junction held 8 bases outside the gene matches. Germline CDR1 reads SGHDT; CDR2 reads YYEEEE. CDR3 length equals 15 residues. Here the CDR3 DNA reads TGTGCCAGCAGCTTGTCGGGGGGGGTCACGAAGACCCAGTACTTC. Residues: CASSLSGGVTKTQYF.

This clone was observed once. The chain has TRBV28 and TRBJ1-4, with a possible D match to TRBD1 (5 bases). The CDR3 runs to 12 residues. V was shortened by 11 bases and J by 7 bases, with 14 bases between the two germline ends. Germline V CDR1 and CDR2: MDHEN, SYDVKM. Here the CDR3 reads CACGGGSEKLFF. CDR3 bases: TGTGCCTGCGGGGGGGGATCTGAAAAACTGTTTTTT. Looking up the rest from reference TRBV28 and TRBJ1-4 gives the full variable domain: DVKVTQSSRYLVKRTGEKVFLECVQDMDHENMFWYRQDPGLGLRLIYFSYDVKMKEKGDIPEGYSVSREKKERFSLILESASTNQTSMYLCACGGGSEKLFFGSGTQLSVL.

This chain joins TRBV18 and TRBJ2-1, with TRBD2 matching over 11 bases. Per the germline V gene, CDR1 is KGHSH and CDR2 is LQKENI. The CDR3 spans 15 residues. Trimming cost V 5 bases and J 7 bases; bases outside gene matches: 7. CDR3 in amino acids: CASSLAGGPLNEQFF. In DNA, the CDR3 is TGTGCCAGCTCATTAGCGGGGGGGCCTTTAAATGAGCAGTTCTTC.

This clone came up a few times. The chain employs TRBV5-1 and TRBJ1-2; D is possibly TRBD1 (5 bases). V shed 0 bases and J shed 8 bases, with 11 bases lying between them. The CDR3 covers 13 residues. In germline, CDR1 is SGHRS, CDR2 YFSETQ. The CDR3 region is CASSLGGERGYTF. The CDR3 DNA reads TGCGCCAGCAGCTTGGGGGGCGAAAGGGGCTACACCTTC.

The chain links TRBV6-5 to TRBJ2-5, with D possibly TRBD2 on 5 matching bases. Germline CDR1 MNHEY, CDR2 SVGAGI. V lost 2 bases, J lost 2 bases, and 12 bases lay in between. The CDR3 covers 15 residues. In DNA form, the CDR3 reads TGTGCCAGCAGTTACGGCGGACTCATTCAAGAGACCCAGTACTTC. Translating it yields CASSYGGLIQETQYF.

This chain uses TRBV7-6 with TRBJ2-5; 14 bases are shared with TRBD2. From germline, CDR1 is SGHVS and CDR2 FNYEAQ. The trim removed 5 bases at V and 1 base at J, leaving 12 bases unmatched. This CDR3 is 19 amino acids long. CDR3 sequence reads: CASSPTPTSGGARQETQYF. DNA of the CDR3: TGTGCCAGCAGCCCCACCCCGACTAGCGGGGGGGCCCGCCAAGAGACCCAGTACTTC.

This clone turned up a few times. V usage is TRBV6-5 and J usage is TRBJ1-1; a weak D match, TRBD1 (5 bases). There are 12 residues in the CDR3. Per the germline V gene, CDR1 is MNHEY and CDR2 is SVGAGI. Trimming took off 6 bases at V and 4 bases at J, with 9 bases between the two ends. CDR3 protein: CASRGRSTEAFF. CDR3 bases: TGTGCCAGCAGGGGGCGAAGCACTGAAGCTTTCTTT.

The chain links TRBV3-1 (or the pseudogene TRBV3-2) to TRBJ1-3; 8 bases align to TRBD1. CDR3 length: 13 amino acids. After removal of 2 bases from V and 8 bases from J, the junction contained 2 bases not matched to a gene. Looked up from germline, CDR1 is LGHDT and CDR2 is YNNKEL (reference sequence). The CDR3 DNA is TGTGCCAGCAGCCAACAGGGGGCCGACACCATATATTTT. It is translated as CASSQQGADTIYF.

In nucleotides, the CDR3 is TGTGCCAGCAGCTTAGAAGGTCGGGGAACCTCTGGAAACACCATATATTTT. Protein sequence: CASSLEGRGTSGNTIYF. The gene calls are TRBV7-2 and TRBJ1-3; no clear D. The length of the CDR3 is 17 residues. V lost 1 base and J lost 0, with 13 bases in between. Looked up from germline, CDR1 is SGHTA and CDR2 is FQGNSA.

The rearrangement joins TRBV23-1 to TRBJ2-7; D uncertain. TRBV23-1 is an open reading frame whose function is uncertain. CDR3 length: 16 amino acids. V was shortened by 0 bases and J by 2 bases, with 14 bases between the two germline ends. The CDR3 spells CASSQSVAGPPYEQYV. In DNA form, the CDR3 reads TGCGCCAGCAGTCAATCCGTGGCAGGCCCCCCCTACGAGCAGTACGTC.

This chain connects TRBV5-4 to TRBJ1-1; D call uncertain. V was cut by 4 bases and J by 0 bases, with 13 bases left in between. The CDR3 covers 15 residues. Germline V gene sequence: CDR1 SGHNT, CDR2 YYREEE (reference sequence). The CDR3 loop reads CASSTPKNMNTEAFF. CDR3 coding DNA: TGTGCCAGCAGCACACCCAAGAACATGAACACTGAAGCTTTCTTT.

This clone has a handful of counts. This rearrangement joins TRBV28 to TRBJ1-5; TRBD1 is a possible D gene (6 bases). V was cut by 3 bases and J by 4 bases, with 10 bases left in between. In germline, CDR1 is MDHEN, CDR2 SYDVKM. The CDR3 runs 14 residues. This CDR3 reads CASSLGTKNQPQHF. CDR3 coding DNA: TGTGCCAGCAGTTTGGGGACAAAAAATCAGCCCCAGCATTTT. Supplemented by reference TRBV28 and TRBJ1-5, the full variable domain reads DVKVTQSSRYLVKRTGEKVFLECVQDMDHENMFWYRQDPGLGLRLIYFSYDVKMKEKGDIPEGYSVSREKKERFSLILESASTNQTSMYLCASSLGTKNQPQHFGDGTRLSIL.

This chain connects TRBV7-2 to TRBJ2-3; D is possibly TRBD2 (5 bases). The CDR3 spans 13 residues. The germline gives CDR1 SGHTA, CDR2 FQGNSA. The V end was cut by 5 bases, the J end by 1 base, with 7 bases between. CDR3 in amino acids: CASSTLGTDTQYF. In DNA, the CDR3 is TGTGCCAGCAGCACACTAGGCACAGATACGCAGTATTTT.

The chain is built from TRBV7-2 and TRBJ1-2, with 9 bases identical to TRBD1. The CDR3 covers 20 residues. Looked up from germline, CDR1 is SGHTA and CDR2 is FQGNSA. J was trimmed by 5 bases and V by 0 bases; bases with no gene match: 19. CDR3 DNA: TGTGCCAGCAGCTTAGCCGCCGGGACAGGGCCTTCGGGAGGGGGGTATGGCTACACCTTC. The encoded protein is CASSLAAGTGPSGGGYGYTF.

The chain has TRBV19 and TRBJ1-2; D is perhaps TRBD1 (6 bases). Germline assignment: CDR1 LNHDA and CDR2 SQIVND (reference sequence). The CDR3 extends over 13 amino acids. V lost 3 bases to trimming and J lost 8 bases, with 13 bases between them. The CDR3 loop is CASSITGLWGYTF. CDR3 sequence (DNA): TGTGCCAGTAGTATCACAGGGTTATGGGGCTACACCTTC.

The chain uses TRBV5-1 and TRBJ1-1; no clear D gene. The V end was cut by 5 bases, the J end by 1 base, with 9 bases between. The germline CDR1 and CDR2 sequences are SGHRS and YFSETQ. CDR3 length equals 13 residues. Here the CDR3 DNA reads TGCGCCAGCAGAGAGCTGTCGAACACTGAAGCTTTCTTT. Translation: CASRELSNTEAFF.

This rearrangement joins TRBV19 to TRBJ2-2; D is perhaps TRBD1 (6 bases). CDR1 is LNHDA and CDR2 is SQIVND in the germline V gene (reference sequence). V was trimmed by 4 bases and J by 4 bases, leaving 19 bases between them. The CDR3 is 17 residues long. The CDR3 region is CASSTYYRVVGTGELFF. The CDR3 DNA reads as TGTGCCAGTAGTACGTACTACAGGGTGGTCGGCACCGGGGAGCTGTTTTTT. Using reference TRBV19 and TRBJ2-2 for the parts outside the CDR3, the full variable domain is DGGITQSPKYLFRKEGQNVTLSCEQNLNHDAMYWYRQDPGQGLRLIYYSQIVNDFQKGDIAEGYSVSREKKESFPLTVTSAQKNPTAFYLCASSTYYRVVGTGELFFGEGSRLTVL.

The genes are TRBV7-2 and TRBJ2-5, with D hard to call. V was shortened by 5 bases and J by 3 bases, with 4 bases between the two germline ends. The germline V gene encodes CDR1 SGHTA and CDR2 FQGNSA. This CDR3 is 11 amino acids long. CDR3 nucleotides: TGTGCCAGCAGCCCAAAAGAGACCCAGTACTTC. Translation: CASSPKETQYF. The full variable domain, rest sourced from reference TRBV7-2 and TRBJ2-5, is GAGVSQSPSNKVTEKGKDVELRCDPISGHTALYWYRQSLGQGLEFLIYFQGNSAPDKSGLPSDRFSAERTGGSVSTLTIQRTQQEDSAVYLCASSPKETQYFGPGTRLLVL.

The CDR3 sequence: CASRPEPGTGELFF. For the CDR3, the DNA is TGTGCCAGCAGACCTGAGCCGGGAACCGGGGAGCTGTTTTTT. The rearrangement joins TRBV6-6 to TRBJ2-2, with D perhaps TRBD2 (5 bases). Trimming left V 6 bases short and J 5 bases short, with 13 bases between. The germline V gene encodes CDR1 MNHNY and CDR2 SVGAGI (reference sequence). The CDR3 length is 14 residues.

J is TRBJ1-6 and V is TRBV6-5; tentatively, D is TRBD1 (6 bases). CDR3 length: 14 amino acids. Germline CDR1 and CDR2: MNHEY and SVGAGI. V shed 4 bases and J shed 9 bases, with 13 bases lying between them. CDR3: CASSLKTGFSPLHF. The CDR3 nucleotides are TGTGCCAGCAGTTTGAAGACAGGATTTTCACCCCTCCACTTT.

The chain is built from TRBV21-1 and TRBJ2-7; the DNA was not used to check the table's D call, TRBD1. TRBV21-1 is described as a pseudogene. The CDR3 consists of 15 residues. The CDR3 is CASSKVRDRDEEQYV. Written as DNA, the CDR3 is TGTGCCAGCAGCAAAGTAAGGGACAGGGATGAAGAGCAGTACGTC.

V and J are TRBV6-1 and TRBJ1-4; D is unclear. The CDR3 extends over 17 amino acids. V was cut by 5 bases and J by 0 bases, with 16 bases left in between. The germline V gene has CDR1 MNHNS and CDR2 SASEGT. The CDR3 coding sequence is TGTGCCAGCAGTAAAGGGAGATTAGGTGCAACTAATGAAAAACTGTTTTTT. The encoded protein is CASSKGRLGATNEKLFF.

The table lists this clone with a count of one. The chain couples TRBV10-3 to TRBJ1-1; TRBD1 might be the D (6 bases). This CDR3 is 13 amino acids long. Germline loops: CDR1 ENHRY, CDR2 SYGVKD. Between the trimmed V and J ends, which lost 10 bases and 2 bases, there was a span of 14 bases. The CDR3 spells CATTGNSNTEAFF. The DNA of the CDR3 is TGTGCCACCACAGGGAATAGCAACACTGAAGCTTTCTTT.